The 17 T cell receptor beta chains below all came from one sample that was sequenced in a study of T-cell reconstitution after alpha-beta-depleted transplantation in children. Unique molecular identifiers were incorporated during preparation of the TCRbeta library. TCRdb re-analysed the PCR reads in MiXCR, keeping a single row per CDR3 protein. The table has hundreds of thousands of distinct CDR3 sequences, more than 20% seen once; the top ten hold about 5%. Sequencing was performed on PBMCs, mostly from graft donor cells, taken 360 days after TCRalphabeta/CD19-depleted stem cell transplant. Receptor source: a female patient aged 2 to 10 who had a stem cell transplant for congenital amegakaryocytic thrombocytopenia, so the T cells may come from the graft donor.

This sequence joins TRBV6-5 and TRBJ2-2, with D possibly matching TRBD2 (6 bases). The CDR3 consists of 16 residues. V lost 0 bases to trimming and J lost 5 bases, with 13 bases between them. CDR1 MNHEY and CDR2 SVGAGI come from the germline V gene. In DNA, the CDR3 is TGTGCCAGCAGTTACTCTTTTCTCGGGGGAACCGGGGAGCTGTTTTTT. Its protein product is CASSYSFLGGTGELFF.

The chain has TRBV27 and TRBJ2-3; 10 positions match TRBD2. Germline V CDR1 and CDR2: MNHEY, SMNVEV (reference sequence). The CDR3 spans 18 residues. Losses at the gene ends were 1 base for V and 0 bases for J; bases not matched to a gene: 7. The CDR3 region is CASSLWSSGGQSTDTQYF. The DNA of the CDR3 is TGTGCCAGCAGTTTATGGTCTAGCGGGGGCCAAAGCACAGATACGCAGTATTTT.

The chain couples TRBV4-2 to TRBJ1-1; no clear D. This CDR3 comprises 14 residues. V lost 1 base and J lost 3, with 9 bases in between. The germline CDR1 and CDR2 sequences are LGHNA and YNFKEQ. The CDR3 here is CASSQGGVDTEAFF. DNA for the CDR3: TGTGCCAGCAGCCAAGGTGGGGTGGACACTGAAGCTTTCTTT.

The CDR3 protein is CASSQAEQDLGYGYTF. CDR3 coding DNA: TGCGCCAGCAGCCAAGCGGAACAGGACCTAGGCTATGGCTACACCTTC. This chain links TRBV4-1 with TRBJ1-2; TRBD1 is a possible D gene (5 bases). V was shortened by 1 base and J by 4 bases, with 16 bases between the two germline ends. Germline loops: CDR1 MGHRA, CDR2 YSYEKL. CDR3 length equals 16 residues.

The rearrangement links TRBV7-6 to TRBJ2-1, with D unresolved. The V end was cut by 2 bases, the J end by 0 bases, with 11 bases between. This CDR3 is 16 amino acids long. Germline V gene lookup returns CDR1 SGHVS and CDR2 FNYEAQ. As DNA, the CDR3 is TGTGCCAGCAGCTTACTCCAGGCTAGCTCCTACAATGAGCAGTTCTTC. Its protein is CASSLLQASSYNEQFF.

J is TRBJ2-7 and V is TRBV30; no clear D. The CDR3 contains 11 residues. Germline assignment: CDR1 GTSNPN and CDR2 SVGIG (reference sequence). V lost 0 bases and J lost 4, with 4 bases in between. CDR3 nucleotide sequence: TGTGCCTGGAGTGTACTGTACGAGCAGTACTTC. Protein sequence: CAWSVLYEQYF.

The sample holds a few counts of this clonotype. This chain links TRBV20-1 with TRBJ1-1; D gene unclear. There are 13 residues in the CDR3. V was shortened by 1 base and J by 4 bases, with 10 bases between the two germline ends. Germline V gene sequence: CDR1 DFQATT, CDR2 SNEGSKA (reference sequence). The CDR3: CSARVRFGTEAFF. The CDR3 nucleotides read TGCAGTGCTAGAGTTCGGTTTGGCACTGAAGCTTTCTTT.

The J gene is TRBJ1-1, the V gene TRBV7-2; a possible D gene is TRBD1 (5 bases). The CDR3 runs 17 residues. With 1 base removed from V and 4 bases from J, the gap between germline ends came to 19 bases. The germline V gene encodes CDR1 SGHTA and CDR2 FQGNSA. The chain's CDR3 is CASSLGRWGGDGTEAFF. CDR3 bases: TGTGCCAGCAGCTTAGGGAGGTGGGGGGGGGATGGCACTGAAGCTTTCTTT.

The chain recombines TRBV12-3 or TRBV12-4 with TRBJ2-5, with D tentatively TRBD1 (5 bases). CDR3 length: 14 residues. The V and J ends lost 3 bases and 5 bases respectively, with 13 bases between them. This CDR3 reads CASSFVRARETQYF. The CDR3 DNA reads as TGTGCCAGCAGTTTCGTCAGGGCCCGGGAGACCCAGTACTTC.

The chain combines TRBV27 with TRBJ1-4, with D possibly matching TRBD1 (5 bases). This CDR3 comprises 16 residues. CDR1 is MNHEY and CDR2 is SMNVEV in the germline V gene (reference sequence). With 3 bases removed from V and 5 bases from J, the gap between germline ends came to 16 bases. The CDR3: CASSFRAAGKNEKLFF. In nucleotides, the CDR3 is TGTGCCAGCAGTTTCAGGGCGGCAGGGAAGAATGAAAAACTGTTTTTT.

There are a few counts of this clonotype. The genes are TRBV30 and TRBJ2-7; unclear D gene. Germline CDR1 reads GTSNPN; CDR2 reads SVGIG (reference sequence). Trimming shortened V by 0 bases and J by 3 bases, and 6 bases separated the two germline ends. The CDR3 consists of 12 residues. The CDR3 nucleotides are TGTGCCTGGAGTGTAGTTGGCTACGAGCAGTACTTC. This sequence encodes CAWSVVGYEQYF.

The rearrangement joins TRBV10-3 to TRBJ2-7; no definite D call. The CDR3 contains 13 residues. Germline V CDR1 and CDR2: ENHRY, SYGVKD. V was pared by 0 bases and J by 6 bases, with 9 bases between. CDR3 DNA sequence: TGTGCCATCAGTGAGTCGCAAGTACGCGAGCAGTACTTC. This gives the protein CAISESQVREQYF.

CDR3 in amino acids: CASSYSRTSPWEQYF. CDR3 nucleotides: TGTGCCAGCAGTTACTCGAGGACTTCACCCTGGGAGCAGTACTTC. The rearrangement uses TRBV6-5 and TRBJ2-7, with a tentative D call TRBD2 (5 bases). The CDR3 contains 15 residues. The germline CDR1 and CDR2 sequences are MNHEY and SVGAGI. V dropped 0 bases and J dropped 7 bases, with 16 bases sitting between them.

This clonotype was found a few times. The chain has TRBV6-5 and TRBJ1-6; D uncertain. Germline V gene sequence: CDR1 MNHEY, CDR2 SVGAGI. Deletions cut 2 bases from V and 8 bases from J, with 10 bases between. This CDR3 spans 14 amino acids. The CDR3 is CASSYRLGDSPLHF. The DNA of the CDR3 is TGTGCCAGCAGTTACAGGCTCGGGGATTCACCCCTCCACTTT.

V gene TRBV10-3 combines with J gene TRBJ2-1, with 11 nucleotides matching TRBD2. This CDR3 has 16 residues. The ends lost 5 bases at V and 5 bases at J; junction bases unmatched: 8. Germline V lookup: CDR1 ENHRY, CDR2 SYGVKD. Written as DNA, the CDR3 is TGTGCCATCAGTCAGGGACTAGCGGACTACAACAATGAGCAGTTCTTC. Protein sequence: CAISQGLADYNNEQFF.

This clonotype was seen a few times. The genes are TRBV25-1 and TRBJ2-1; 11 nucleotides align to TRBD2. The CDR3 loop spans 15 amino acids. V was clipped by 3 bases and J by 9 bases; unmatched bases: 7. Germline lookup yields CDR1 MGHDK and CDR2 SYGVNS. The CDR3 protein is CASSDPTSGVGEQFF. CDR3 sequence (DNA): TGTGCCAGCAGTGATCCGACTAGCGGGGTTGGTGAGCAGTTCTTC. Supplemented by reference TRBV25-1 and TRBJ2-1, the full variable domain reads EADIYQTPRYLVIGTGKKITLECSQTMGHDKMYWYQQDPGMELHLIHYSYGVNSTEKGDLSSESTVSRIRTEHFPLTLESARPSHTSQYLCASSDPTSGVGEQFFGPGTRLTVL.

This clonotype was seen repeatedly, ten times or more. The chain couples TRBV28 to TRBJ2-2, with D tentatively TRBD1 (6 bases). Trimming left V 1 base short and J 4 bases short, with 10 bases between. CDR1 and CDR2 (germline): MDHEN, SYDVKM. The CDR3 extends over 15 amino acids. The DNA of the CDR3 is TGTGCCAGCAGTTTATTAGGCAGGGGCACCGGGGAGCTGTTTTTT. As protein: CASSLLGRGTGELFF.